This T cell receptor (beta chain) was sequenced during a study of T-cell reconstitution after alpha-beta-depleted transplantation in children. The TCRbeta library incorporated unique molecular identifiers. TCRdb ran MiXCR on the PCR reads and lists one entry per CDR3 protein. The table has 400,000 to 500,000 distinct CDR3 sequences, approximately 11% seen once. CDR3 length: 16 residues. V shed 6 bases, J shed 6 bases, and the junction held 8 bases outside the gene matches. This receptor was identified in a human donor who donated a stem cell graft to a child with acute myeloid leukemia. The chain carries TRBV12-3 or TRBV12-4 and TRBJ2-3, with 14 bases lining up with TRBD2. The specimen was PBMCs from the stem cell graft donor, collected from the stem cell graft. CDR3 region: CASRTGLAGGGDTQYF. Here the CDR3 DNA reads TGTGCCAGCAGGACCGGACTAGCGGGGGGTGGTGATACGCAGTATTTT.